The sequence of this T cell receptor beta chain was determined in a study of T cells in localized non-small cell lung cancer (dated by TCRdb to the early 2020s). Looking at the study overall: The study examined T cell repertoires in roughly 240 patients with early-stage NSCLC and compared tumors with uninvolved tumor-adjacent lungs. The mean age of the NSCLC patients was approximately 71 years, with 120 to 150 men and about a hundred women. All 240 or so NSCLC patients in the cohort were treatment-naive and had localized lung tumors that were resected. Study-wide findings and limitations: Because multi-region sequencing of the tumors was not done, intratumor heterogeneity could not be ruled out. Because the study design was exploratory, TCR variables were selected using unadjusted p-values without false-discovery rate correction. A median of approximately 50 of the top 100 tumor clones turned up in the paired uninvolved adjacent lung, and around 27 of those clones also ranked among the top 100 of that same adjacent lung. Higher blood T cell density associated with longer overall survival, while higher adjacent-lung clonality associated with shorter survival. Uninvolved tumor-adjacent lung showed the highest T cell clonality, higher than tumor, which suggests more focused antigenic responses in the uninvolved tumor-adjacent lung.

Reading the germline V gene gives CDR1 SGDLS and CDR2 YYNGEE. Trimming at the junction amounts to 4 bases on V and 6 bases on J, and the germline ends lie 22 bases apart. From the cysteine through the phenylalanine, the CDR3 covers 17 amino acids. Here the CDR3 DNA is all that survives: 51 bases in frame from base 1. Uninvolved adjacent lung was obtained at least 2 cm from the tumor margin, and the absence of atypia was confirmed by two independent pathologists. At diagnosis, peripheral blood, uninvolved tumor-adjacent lung and tumor were collected and were preserved as a mix of fresh-frozen and FFPE material. Notes on this clone: Which antigen it targets is not known. There are no base qualities to consult, and no much larger clone falls within one base.

TCR beta CDR3 regions were sequenced from DNA using the immunoSEQ Assay. Under the source paper's analysis protocol: T cell density was computed as TCR beta template counts normalized to usable DNA estimated by amplifying housekeeping genes. Richness was estimated with the preseqR package, extrapolating to 400,000 templates for PBMC samples and 120,000 templates for tissue samples. Clonality was defined as one minus Pielou's evenness. To identify tissue-enriched TCRs, differential abundance testing was run on productive amino-acid clonotypes with a minimum total count of 5 and an alpha of 0.1. Repertoire overlap between compartments was quantified with the Jaccard Index and Morisita Overlap Index. GLIPH clustered TCR beta CDR3s with public tetramer-defined viral CDR3s; viral motifs required at least three viral sequences plus V-gene enrichment. Held by TCRdb, this immuneACCESS table contains in-frame sequences only and omits some clones. Under half of the omission traces to an unresolved V gene where checked; the cause of the rest is unknown. The D gene and trimming were derived from the DNA, and the V and J assignments and clone size from that table. This sample holds 1,500 to 2,000 clones; approximately 25% were observed only once. Of the sample, less than 15% is held by the ten largest clones.

The clonotype originates from a male donor older than 55 with stage II squamous cell lung carcinoma. The V and J genes are TRBV9 and TRBJ1-4; TRBD1 could be the D gene, as 6 bases match. The specimen was normal lung tissue next to the tumor, collected before any cancer treatment. The sequenced DNA: TGTGCCAGCAGCTCCCAAAGGGGGACAAGGGGAGATGAAAAACTGTTTTTT. Its amino acids are CASSSQRGTRGDEKLFF.